The T cell receptor beta chain described here comes from a study of CD8+ T cells in alopecia areata. Study at large: Treated patients were given 5 to 10 mg oral tofacitinib twice daily.

Lesional scalp punch biopsies and peripheral blood came from alopecia areata patients. Extraction of RNA preceded its reverse transcription into cDNA, which served as the sequencing template. Clones were read by immunoSEQ multiplex PCR, and TCRdb kept only the in-frame ones, dropping some. The sample includes over 120,000 clones, about 51% of them seen just once. The CDR3 is made up of 14 amino acids. CDR1 ENHRY and CDR2 SYGVKD come from the germline V gene. V was shortened by 3 bases and J by 0 bases, with 8 bases between the two germline ends. This receptor was obtained from a human donor with alopecia areata. The rearrangement uses TRBV10-3 and TRBJ2-5; no clear D gene. The specimen was CD4+ T cells sorted from blood, collected at week 0. CDR3 nucleotides: TGTGCCATCAGTGATGAACAGTACCAAGAGACCCAGTACTTC. Amino acids: CAISDEQYQETQYF.